This T cell receptor beta chain was identified during a study of T cells and Merkel cell carcinoma outcomes. In the case of this clone: The antigen remains unidentified.

The protocol was immunoSEQ multiplex PCR, while the TCRdb copy is restricted to in-frame clones and leaves out a portion. The top ten clones hold around 13% of a sample with about 500 clones, roughly 91% of them seen once. General study points: In Merkel cell carcinoma, repertoire and T-cell density reportedly predicted outcomes.

Trimming shortened V by 1 base and J by 5 bases, and 8 bases separated the two germline ends. The CDR3 sequence is 13 residues long. Germline assignment: CDR1 ENHRY and CDR2 SYGVKD. The sequencing input was tumor tissue from Merkel cell carcinoma. The origin of this receptor is a human donor with Merkel cell carcinoma. The chain recombines TRBV10-3 with TRBJ1-2; D gene unclear. The DNA for the CDR3 is TGTGCCATCAGTGAGTTTGACGGTTATGGCTACACCTTC. The encoded protein is CAISEFDGYGYTF.